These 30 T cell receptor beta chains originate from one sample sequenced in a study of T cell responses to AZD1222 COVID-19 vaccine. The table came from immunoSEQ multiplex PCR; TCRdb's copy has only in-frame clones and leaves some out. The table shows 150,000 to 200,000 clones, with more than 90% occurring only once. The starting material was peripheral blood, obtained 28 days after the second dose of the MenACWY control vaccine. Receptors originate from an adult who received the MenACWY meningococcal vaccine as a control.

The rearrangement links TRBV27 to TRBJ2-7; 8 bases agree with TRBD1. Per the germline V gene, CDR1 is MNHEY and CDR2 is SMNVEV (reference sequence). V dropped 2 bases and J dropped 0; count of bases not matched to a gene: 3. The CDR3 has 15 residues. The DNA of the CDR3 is TGTGCCAGCAGTTTAGCCAGGGGGCCCTCCTACGAGCAGTACTTC. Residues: CASSLARGPSYEQYF.

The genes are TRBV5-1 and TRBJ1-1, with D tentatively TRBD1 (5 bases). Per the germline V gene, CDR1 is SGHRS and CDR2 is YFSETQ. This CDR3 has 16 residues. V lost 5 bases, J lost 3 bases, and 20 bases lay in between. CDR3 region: CASSEGAGRGDTEAFF. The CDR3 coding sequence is TGCGCCAGCAGTGAAGGGGCAGGGCGCGGGGACACTGAAGCTTTCTTT.

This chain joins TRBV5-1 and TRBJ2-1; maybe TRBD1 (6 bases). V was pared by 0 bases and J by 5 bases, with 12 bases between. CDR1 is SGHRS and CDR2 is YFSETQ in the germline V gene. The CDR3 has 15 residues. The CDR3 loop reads CASSLDVGANNEQFF. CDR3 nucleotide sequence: TGCGCCAGCAGCTTGGATGTGGGGGCTAACAATGAGCAGTTCTTC.

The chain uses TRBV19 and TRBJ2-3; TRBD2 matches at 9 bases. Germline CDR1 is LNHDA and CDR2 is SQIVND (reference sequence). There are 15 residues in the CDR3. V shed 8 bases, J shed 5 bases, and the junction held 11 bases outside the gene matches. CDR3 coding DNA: TGTGCCAGTCAGAAACTAGCGGGCGGAGGAGATACGCAGTATTTT. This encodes CASQKLAGGGDTQYF.

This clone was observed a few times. CDR3: CASSPDTANYGYTF. In DNA form, the CDR3 reads TGTGCCAGCAGCCCTGACACAGCTAACTATGGCTACACCTTC. The chain uses TRBV6-4 and TRBJ1-2; D remains ambiguous. Deletions cut 6 bases from V and 0 bases from J, with 11 bases between. CDR3 length: 14 amino acids. Germline V lookup: CDR1 MRHNA, CDR2 SNTAGT.

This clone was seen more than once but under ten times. CDR3: CASSLVGASSYNEQFF. As DNA, the CDR3 is TGTGCCAGCAGTTTGGTGGGGGCCAGCTCCTACAATGAGCAGTTCTTC. This rearrangement joins TRBV28 to TRBJ2-1; D perhaps matches TRBD1 (6 bases). Germline V gene data show CDR1 as MDHEN and CDR2 as SYDVKM. The CDR3 has 16 amino acids. The ends were cut back, 3 bases at V and 0 bases at J, with 12 bases in the middle.

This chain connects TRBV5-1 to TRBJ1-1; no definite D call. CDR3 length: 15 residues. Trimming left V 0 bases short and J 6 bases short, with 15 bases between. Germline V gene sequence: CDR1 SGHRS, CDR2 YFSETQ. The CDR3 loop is CASSLAGGPRAEAFF. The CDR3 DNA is TGCGCCAGCAGCTTGGCCGGAGGGCCTAGGGCTGAAGCTTTCTTT.

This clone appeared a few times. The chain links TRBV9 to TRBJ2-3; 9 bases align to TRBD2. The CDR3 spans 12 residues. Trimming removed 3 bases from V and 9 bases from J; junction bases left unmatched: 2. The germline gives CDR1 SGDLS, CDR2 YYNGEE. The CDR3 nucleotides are TGTGCCAGCAGCGGCGGGAGGGGAACGCAGTATTTT. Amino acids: CASSGGRGTQYF.

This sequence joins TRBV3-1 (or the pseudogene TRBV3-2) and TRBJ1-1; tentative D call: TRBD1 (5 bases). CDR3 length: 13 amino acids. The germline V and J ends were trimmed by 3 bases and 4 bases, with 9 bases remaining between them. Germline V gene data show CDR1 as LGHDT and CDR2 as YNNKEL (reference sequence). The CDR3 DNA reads TGTGCCAGCAGCCACGCCGGGGCCACTGAAGCTTTCTTT. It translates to CASSHAGATEAFF.

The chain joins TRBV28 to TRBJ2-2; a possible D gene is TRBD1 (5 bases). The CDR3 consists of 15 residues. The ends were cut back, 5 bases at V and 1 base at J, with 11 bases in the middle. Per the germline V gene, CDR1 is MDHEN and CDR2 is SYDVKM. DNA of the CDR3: TGTGCCAGCAGTCCCGGACATCGGAACACCGGGGAGCTGTTTTTT. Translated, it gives CASSPGHRNTGELFF.

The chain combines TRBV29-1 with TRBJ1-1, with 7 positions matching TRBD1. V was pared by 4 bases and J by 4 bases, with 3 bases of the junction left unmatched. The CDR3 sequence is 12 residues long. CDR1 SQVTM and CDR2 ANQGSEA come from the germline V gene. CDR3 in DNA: TGCAGCGTTGTCACAGGGGCCACTGAAGCTTTCTTT. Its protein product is CSVVTGATEAFF.

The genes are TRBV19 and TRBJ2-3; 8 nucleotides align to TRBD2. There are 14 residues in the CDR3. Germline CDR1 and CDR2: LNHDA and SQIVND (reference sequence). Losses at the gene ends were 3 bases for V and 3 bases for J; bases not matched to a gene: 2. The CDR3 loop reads CASSMPSGTDTQYF. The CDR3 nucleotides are TGTGCCAGTAGTATGCCTAGCGGGACAGATACGCAGTATTTT.

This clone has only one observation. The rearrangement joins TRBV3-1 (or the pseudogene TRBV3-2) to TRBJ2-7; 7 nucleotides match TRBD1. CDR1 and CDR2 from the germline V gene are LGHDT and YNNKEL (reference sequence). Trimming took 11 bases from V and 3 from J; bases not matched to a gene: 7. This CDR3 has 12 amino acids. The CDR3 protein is CASGTAGYEQYF. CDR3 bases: TGTGCCTCCGGGACAGCCGGCTACGAGCAGTACTTC.

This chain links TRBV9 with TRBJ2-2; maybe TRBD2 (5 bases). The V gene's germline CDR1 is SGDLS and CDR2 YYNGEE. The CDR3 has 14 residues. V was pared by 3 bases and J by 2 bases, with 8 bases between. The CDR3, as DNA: TGTGCCAGCAGCGAACTAGTAAACACCGGGGAGCTGTTTTTT. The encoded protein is CASSELVNTGELFF.

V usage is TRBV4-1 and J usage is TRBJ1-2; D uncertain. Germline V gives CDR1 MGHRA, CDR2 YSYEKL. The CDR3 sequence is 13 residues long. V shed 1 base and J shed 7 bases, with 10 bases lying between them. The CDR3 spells CASSQVGGFGYTF. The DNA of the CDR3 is TGCGCCAGCAGCCAAGTTGGCGGGTTTGGCTACACCTTC.

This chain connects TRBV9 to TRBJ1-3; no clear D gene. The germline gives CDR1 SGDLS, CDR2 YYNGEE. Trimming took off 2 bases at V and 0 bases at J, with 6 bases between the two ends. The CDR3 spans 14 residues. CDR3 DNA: TGTGCCAGCAGCGTTAAGGGCTCTGGAAACACCATATATTTT. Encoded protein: CASSVKGSGNTIYF.

CDR3 sequence reads: CASSEVGGQGKHF. The CDR3 region has the DNA TGTGCCAGCAGTGAAGTCGGGGGGCAGGGTAAGCATTTT. The chain is built from TRBV6-1 and TRBJ1-5; D perhaps matches TRBD1 (6 bases). Trimming removed 1 base at V and 14 bases at J, with 15 bases between. CDR3 size: 13 residues. Germline lookup yields CDR1 MNHNS and CDR2 SASEGT.

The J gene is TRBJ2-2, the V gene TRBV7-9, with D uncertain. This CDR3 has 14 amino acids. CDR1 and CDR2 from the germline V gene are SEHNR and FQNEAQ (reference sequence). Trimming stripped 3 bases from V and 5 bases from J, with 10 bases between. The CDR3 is CASSFTRNTGELFF. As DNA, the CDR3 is TGTGCCAGCAGCTTCACAAGGAATACCGGGGAGCTGTTTTTT.

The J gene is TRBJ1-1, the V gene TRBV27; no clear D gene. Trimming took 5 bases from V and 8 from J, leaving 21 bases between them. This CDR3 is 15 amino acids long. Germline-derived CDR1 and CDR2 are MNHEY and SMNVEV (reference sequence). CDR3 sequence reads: CASSVRTPYLTEAFF. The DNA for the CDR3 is TGTGCCAGCAGTGTACGGACGCCGTATCTCACCGAAGCTTTCTTT.

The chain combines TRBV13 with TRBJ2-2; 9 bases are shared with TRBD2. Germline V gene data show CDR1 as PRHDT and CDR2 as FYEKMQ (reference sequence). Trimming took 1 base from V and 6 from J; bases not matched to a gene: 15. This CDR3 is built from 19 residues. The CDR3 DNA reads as TGTGCCAGCAGCTTAGATTGGCCTAGCGGGATGGGGAAGGCCGGGGAGCTGTTTTTT. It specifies CASSLDWPSGMGKAGELFF.

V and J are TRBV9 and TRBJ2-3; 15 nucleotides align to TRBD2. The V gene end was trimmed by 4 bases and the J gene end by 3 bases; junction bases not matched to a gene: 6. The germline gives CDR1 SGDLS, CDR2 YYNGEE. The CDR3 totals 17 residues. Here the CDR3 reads CASSLYGTSGRTDTQYF. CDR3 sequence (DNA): TGTGCCAGCAGCCTCTACGGGACTAGCGGGAGGACAGATACGCAGTATTTT.

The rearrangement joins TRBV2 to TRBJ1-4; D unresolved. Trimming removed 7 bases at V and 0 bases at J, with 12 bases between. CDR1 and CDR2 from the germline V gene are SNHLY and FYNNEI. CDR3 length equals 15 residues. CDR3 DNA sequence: TGTGCCAGCAACCTCGCCCGGGCAACTAATGAAAAACTGTTTTTT. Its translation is CASNLARATNEKLFF.

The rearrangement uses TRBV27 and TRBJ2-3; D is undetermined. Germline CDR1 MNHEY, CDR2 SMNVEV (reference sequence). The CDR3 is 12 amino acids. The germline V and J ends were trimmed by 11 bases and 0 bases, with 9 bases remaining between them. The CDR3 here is CASGHSTDTQYF. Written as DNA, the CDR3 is TGTGCCTCCGGGCATAGCACAGATACGCAGTATTTT.

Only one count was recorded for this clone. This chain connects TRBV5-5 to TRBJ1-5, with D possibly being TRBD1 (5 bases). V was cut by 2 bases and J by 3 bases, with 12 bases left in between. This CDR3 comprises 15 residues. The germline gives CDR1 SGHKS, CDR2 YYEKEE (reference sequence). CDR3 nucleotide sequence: TGTGCCAGCAGCTTCTCCGACAGCACCAATCAGCCCCAGCATTTT. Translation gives CASSFSDSTNQPQHF.

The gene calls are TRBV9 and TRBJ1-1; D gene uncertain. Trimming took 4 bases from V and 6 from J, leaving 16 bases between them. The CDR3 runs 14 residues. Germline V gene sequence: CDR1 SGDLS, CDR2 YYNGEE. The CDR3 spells CASSPNLAGAEAFF. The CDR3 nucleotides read TGTGCCAGCAGCCCCAACCTGGCCGGCGCTGAAGCTTTCTTT. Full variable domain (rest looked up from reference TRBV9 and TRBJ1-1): DSGVTQTPKHLITATGQRVTLRCSPRSGDLSVYWYQQSLDQGLQFLIQYYNGEERAKGNILERFSAQQFPDLHSELNLSSLELGDSALYFCASSPNLAGAEAFFGQGTRLTVV.

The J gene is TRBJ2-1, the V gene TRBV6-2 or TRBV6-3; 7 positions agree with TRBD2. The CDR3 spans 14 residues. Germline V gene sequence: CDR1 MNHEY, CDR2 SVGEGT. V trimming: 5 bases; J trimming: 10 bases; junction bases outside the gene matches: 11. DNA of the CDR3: TGTGCCAGCAGTCCAGCGGGGACCTTGGGGGAGCAGTTCTTC. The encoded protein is CASSPAGTLGEQFF.

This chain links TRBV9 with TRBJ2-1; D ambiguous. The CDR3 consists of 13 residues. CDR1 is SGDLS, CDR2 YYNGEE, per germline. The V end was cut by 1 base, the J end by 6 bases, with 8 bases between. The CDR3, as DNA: TGTGCCAGCAGCGTATTCCCCCTCAATGAGCAGTTCTTC. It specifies CASSVFPLNEQFF.

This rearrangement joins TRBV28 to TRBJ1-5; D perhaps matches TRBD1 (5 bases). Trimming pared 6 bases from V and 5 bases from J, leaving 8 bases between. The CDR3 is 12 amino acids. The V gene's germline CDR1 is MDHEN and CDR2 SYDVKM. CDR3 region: CASRDTHQPQHF. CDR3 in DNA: TGTGCCAGCAGGGACACCCATCAGCCCCAGCATTTT.

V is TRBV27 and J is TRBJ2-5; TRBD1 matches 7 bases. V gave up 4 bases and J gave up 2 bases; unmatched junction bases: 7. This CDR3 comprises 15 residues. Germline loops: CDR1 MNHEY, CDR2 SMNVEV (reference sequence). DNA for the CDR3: TGTGCCAGCAGTTCACCGGGACAGAAACAAGAGACCCAGTACTTC. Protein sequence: CASSSPGQKQETQYF.

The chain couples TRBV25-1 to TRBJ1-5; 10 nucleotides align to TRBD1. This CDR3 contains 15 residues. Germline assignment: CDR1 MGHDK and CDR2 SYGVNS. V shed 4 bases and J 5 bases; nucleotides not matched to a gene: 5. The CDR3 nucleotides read TGTGCCAGCAGTGGGCGGGACAGGGGCGATCAGCCCCAGCATTTT. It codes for CASSGRDRGDQPQHF.